A single T cell receptor beta chain is shown here with its context. This entry comes from a study of blood T cell repertoires in COVID-19. The CDR3 is 14 amino acids. The V end lost 1 base, the J end lost 4 bases, and 8 bases lay between the germline ends. Germline assignment: CDR1 LGHDT and CDR2 YNNKEL (reference sequence). The table came from immunoSEQ multiplex PCR; TCRdb's copy has only in-frame clones and leaves some out. This sample has some 210,000 clones, with just over 90% found just once. The TCR originated in a man aged 25-45 years with acute or convalescent COVID-19. Sequencing was performed on peripheral blood. The rearrangement uses TRBV3-1 (or the pseudogene TRBV3-2) and TRBJ1-3; a weak D match, TRBD1 (6 bases). CDR3 bases: TGTGCCAGCAGCCAAGCAGGGGCCGGAAACACCATATATTTT. Translation gives CASSQAGAGNTIYF.